This TCR beta chain was found in a study of blood T cell repertoires in COVID-19 (dated by TCRdb to the early 2020s). Turning to the overall study: Samples covering the acute and convalescent phases of COVID-19 were provided by collaborators in the United States, Italy and Spain. A de-identified subject ID, COVID-19 status, age in years and sex were almost always included in the sample metadata. The dataset comprised deeply sampled blood TCRbeta repertoires from subjects exposed to, actively infected with, or recovered from COVID-19. The prospective study material was composed of cDNA or gDNA derived from T cells, B-cell-depleted T cells, or PBMCs. Samples came from the ongoing ImmuneRACE study (first 160 participants) plus 1,254 subjects from 6 global collaborators. The repertoires were released in a freely available public database meant as a resource for research on the immune response to SARS-CoV-2. HLA class I and class II types, where available, came from metadata supplied by the sample provider rather than from assay-based typing. The research as a whole found: The quantity of clinical and demographic metadata differed by source and by participant and was supplied without curation.

This clone showed up many times. Its cognate antigen has yet to be identified. It has no much larger one-base neighbor in the sample; base qualities were not kept. Collaborating institutions collected whole blood in K2EDTA tubes following their own protocols. For TCRbeta analysis, collaborator samples were shipped as frozen whole blood, as isolated PBMCs, or as DNA extracted from either sample type. TCRbeta CDR3 regions were amplified from genomic DNA by means of the immunoSEQ Assay, a bias-controlled multiplex PCR. The authors processed their data as follows. The number of nucleated cells in each sample was estimated from the amplification of reference gene primers within the assay. To quantify the absolute abundance of each unique TCRbeta CDR3 rearrangement, sequence reads were collapsed and filtered. For each sample, productive Simpson clonality was calculated by taking the square root of Simpson's diversity index across productive rearrangements. TCRdb re-hosts the immuneACCESS table, in-frame sequences only. Its copies lack some clones; in the studies checked, an unresolved V gene accounts for under half of them, and the cause for the rest is not known. V, J and clone size were drawn from that table, and D and trimming were deduced from the DNA. This sample has 80,000 to 100,000 clones in its table, and more than 65% of those were observed once. The top ten hold about 16% of the sample.

V gives up 0 bases and J gives up 3 bases, and the segment between their germline ends measures 7 bases. The germline V gene specifies SGHRS as CDR1 and YFSETQ as CDR2. Reading from cysteine to phenylalanine, the CDR3 counts 13 amino acids. Left in the record is the CDR3 DNA by itself, 39 bases read in frame from the first base. Source material: peripheral blood. The sequence was obtained from a human donor in a cohort sampled during active COVID-19. This chain joins TRBV5-1 to TRBJ2-7; matching of 5 bases hints at TRBD1 as the D gene. The CDR3 protein sequence reads: CASSLEGNYEQYF. The sequenced DNA: TGCGCCAGCAGCTTGGAGGGGAACTACGAGCAGTACTTC.